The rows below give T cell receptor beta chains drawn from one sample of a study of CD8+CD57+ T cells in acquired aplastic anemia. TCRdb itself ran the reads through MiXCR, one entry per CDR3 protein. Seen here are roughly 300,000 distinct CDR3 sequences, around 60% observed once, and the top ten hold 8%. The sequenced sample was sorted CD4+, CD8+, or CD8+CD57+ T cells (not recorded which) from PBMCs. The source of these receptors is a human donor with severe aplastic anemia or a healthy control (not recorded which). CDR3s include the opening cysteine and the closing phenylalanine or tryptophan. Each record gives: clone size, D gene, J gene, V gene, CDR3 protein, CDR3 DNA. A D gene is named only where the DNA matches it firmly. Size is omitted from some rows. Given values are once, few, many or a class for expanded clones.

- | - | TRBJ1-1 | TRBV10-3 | CAIRSGVGNTEAFF | TGTGCCATCAGGTCAGGGGTCGGGAACACTGAAGCTTTCTTT
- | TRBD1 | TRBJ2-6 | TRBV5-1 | CASSIRQGDTEAF | TGCGCCAGCAGTATTAGGCAGGGGGACACTGAAGCTTTC
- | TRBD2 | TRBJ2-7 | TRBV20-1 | CSASAVASGLVSEQYF | TGCAGTGCCAGCGCGGTGGCTAGCGGGCTCGTGAGCGAGCAGTACTTC
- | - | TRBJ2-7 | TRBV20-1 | CSARDWKGYEQYF | TGCAGTGCTAGAGATTGGAAGGGCTACGAGCAGTACTTC
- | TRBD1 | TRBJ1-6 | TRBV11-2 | CASSLTGDSYNSPLHF | TGTGCCAGCAGCTTAACAGGGGACTCCTATAATTCACCCCTCCACTTT
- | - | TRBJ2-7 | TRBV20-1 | CSARTIREQYF | TGCAGTGCTAGAACTATAAGGGAGCAGTACTTC
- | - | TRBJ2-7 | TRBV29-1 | CSVEDLCASSPTSDEQYF | -
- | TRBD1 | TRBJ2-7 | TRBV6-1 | CASIFEGQTYPYEQYF | TGTGCCAGCATATTCGAGGGACAGACATACCCCTACGAGCAGTACTTC
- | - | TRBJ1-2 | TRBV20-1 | CSARDGPDPGYTF | TGCAGTGCTAGAGACGGGCCAGATCCTGGCTACACCTTC
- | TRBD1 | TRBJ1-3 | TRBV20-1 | CSARDRGQLKNTIYF | TGCAGTGCTAGGGACAGGGGACAATTAAAAAACACCATATATTTT
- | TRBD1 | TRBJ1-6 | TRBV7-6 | CASSATGGFSPLHF | TGTGCCAGCAGCGCAACAGGGGGGTTTTCACCCCTCCACTTT
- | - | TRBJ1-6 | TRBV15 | CATSSLTQGSYNSPLHF | TGTGCCACCAGCAGCTTGACACAGGGCTCCTATAATTCACCCCTCCACTTT
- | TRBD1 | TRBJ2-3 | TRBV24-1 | CAASDRDRGKPDTQYF | TGTGCCGCCAGTGACCGAGACAGGGGGAAGCCAGATACGCAGTATTTT
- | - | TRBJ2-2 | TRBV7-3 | CASSFQSASANTGELFF | TGTGCCAGCAGCTTCCAAAGTGCTAGCGCTAACACCGGGGAGCTGTTTTTT
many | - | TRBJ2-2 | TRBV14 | CASSQRNTGELFF | TGTGCCAGCAGCCAACGGAACACCGGGGAGCTGTTTTTT
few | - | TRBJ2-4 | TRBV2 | CASTEGGGGNIQYF | TGTGCCAGCACCGAGGGGGGAGGTGGAAACATTCAGTACTTC
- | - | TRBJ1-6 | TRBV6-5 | CASRAGPLESPLHF | TGTGCCAGCAGGGCGGGCCCCTTAGAGTCACCCCTCCACTTT
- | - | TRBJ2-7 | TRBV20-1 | CSARDANSYEQYF | TGCAGTGCTAGAGACGCAAATTCCTACGAGCAGTACTTC
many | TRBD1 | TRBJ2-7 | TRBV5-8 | CASSSDRDEQYF | TGTGCCAGCAGCTCGGACAGGGACGAGCAGTACTTC
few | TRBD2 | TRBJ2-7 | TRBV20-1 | CSARGVAGGPYEQYF | TGCAGTGCTAGAGGGGTAGCGGGAGGGCCCTACGAGCAGTACTTC
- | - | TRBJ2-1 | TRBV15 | CATSRAQGNYNEQFF | TGTGCCACCAGCAGAGCCCAGGGGAACTACAATGAGCAGTTCTTC
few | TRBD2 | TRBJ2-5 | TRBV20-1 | CSARLAGQETQYF | TGCAGTGCGAGACTAGCGGGACAAGAGACCCAGTACTTC
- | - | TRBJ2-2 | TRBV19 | CASRWGGELFF | TGTGCCAGTAGGTGGGGCGGGGAGCTGTTTTTT
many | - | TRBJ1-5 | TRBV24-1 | CATSEGGTNQPQHF | TGTGCCACCAGTGAAGGCGGCACCAATCAGCCCCAGCATTTT
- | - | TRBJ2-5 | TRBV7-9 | CASSDRGSETQYF | TGTGCCAGCAGCGATAGGGGTTCAGAGACCCAGTACTTC
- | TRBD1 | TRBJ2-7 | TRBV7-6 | CASSLATDGTGRYEQYF | TGTGCCAGCAGCTTAGCGACCGATGGGACAGGGAGATACGAGCAGTACTTC
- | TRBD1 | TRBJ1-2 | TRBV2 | CASSVVGTGVDYGYTF | TGTGCCAGCAGCGTAGTGGGGACAGGGGTCGACTATGGCTACACCTTC
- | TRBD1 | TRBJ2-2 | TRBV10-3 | CAISPLGQGAGGELFF | TGTGCCATCAGCCCCCTCGGGCAGGGGGCCGGCGGGGAGCTGTTTTTT
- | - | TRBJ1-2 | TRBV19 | CASRPGRADYGYTF | TGTGCCAGTAGGCCTGGCCGAGCGGACTATGGCTACACCTTC
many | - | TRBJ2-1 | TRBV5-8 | CASSLGDRGGVEQFF | TGTGCCAGCAGCTTGGGGGATAGGGGGGGGGTTGAGCAGTTCTTC
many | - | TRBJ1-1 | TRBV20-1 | CSAPTFGGAIYGTEAFF | TGCAGTGCTCCGACCTTTGGGGGGGCAATCTATGGCACTGAAGCTTTCTTT